This T cell receptor (beta chain) stems from a study of follicular helper T cells after annual influenza vaccination. The time point is: 2014-2015 season, pre-vaccination. The assay was immunoSEQ multiplex PCR, and TCRdb's table has in-frame clones only and misses some. The repertoire holds 6,500 to 10,000 clones, with roughly 80% as singletons. V was clipped by 3 bases and J by 2 bases; unmatched bases: 2. Germline assignment: CDR1 SGHDT and CDR2 YYEEEE. The CDR3 runs to 13 residues. The genes are TRBV5-6 and TRBJ2-7; TRBD1 aligns across 7 bases. The source was CXCR5+ CD38- circulating T follicular helper cells from blood, collected on the day of influenza vaccination. Subset given: circulating Tfh, non-naive CD4+CXCR5+PD-1+ (ICOS+CD38+ or ICOS-CD38-). This clonotype originated in an adult who received the influenza vaccine. The CDR3 nucleotides read TGTGCCAGCAGCTACGACAGGGCCTACGAGCAGTACTTC. Protein sequence: CASSYDRAYEQYF.